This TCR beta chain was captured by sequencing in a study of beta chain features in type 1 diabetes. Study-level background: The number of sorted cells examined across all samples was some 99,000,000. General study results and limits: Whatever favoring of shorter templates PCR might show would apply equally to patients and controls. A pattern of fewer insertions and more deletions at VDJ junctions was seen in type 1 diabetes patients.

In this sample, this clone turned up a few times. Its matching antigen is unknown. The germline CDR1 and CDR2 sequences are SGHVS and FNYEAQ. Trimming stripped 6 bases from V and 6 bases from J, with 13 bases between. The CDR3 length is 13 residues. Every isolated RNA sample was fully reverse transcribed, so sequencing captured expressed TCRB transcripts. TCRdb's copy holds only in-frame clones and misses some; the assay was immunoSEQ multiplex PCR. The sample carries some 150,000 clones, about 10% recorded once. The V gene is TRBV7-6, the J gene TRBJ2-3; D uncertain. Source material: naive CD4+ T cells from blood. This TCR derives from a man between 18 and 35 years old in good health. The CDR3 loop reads CASSYKFGDTQYF. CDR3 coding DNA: TGTGCCAGCAGTTACAAATTCGGGGATACGCAGTATTTT.